Following are 30 T cell receptor beta chains from one sample sequenced in a study of blood T cells in healthy people across ages. With a J-beta primer mix and a sample-barcoded 5' primer, a second PCR ran roughly 6 to 12 cycles. From the 5' RACE reads, TCRdb called clonotypes with MiXCR, one entry per CDR3 protein. The table shows more than 900,000 distinct CDR3 sequences, with 29% occurring only once. Separately, the same data were catalogued under a study of T cells of mothers and their children.

Sample: blood. These receptors were obtained from a woman aged 40 to 50 in good health.

Comments on this clonotype: Relative to the germline gene, one junction end is altered; a read error may explain this. The genes are TRBV7-8 and TRBJ2-1, with D perhaps assigned TRBD1 or TRBD2 (5 bases each). The germline gives CDR1 SGHVS, CDR2 FQNEAQ. This CDR3 has 14 residues. The CDR3 sequence is CVSSIGTANNEQFF. Written as DNA, the CDR3 is TGTGTCAGCAGCATCGGGACGGCCAACAATGAGCAGTTCTTC.

For this clonotype: Just one base apart from a much larger clone, this may be a read error. V gene TRBV7-9 combines with J gene TRBJ2-3; D is possibly TRBD2 (5 bases). This CDR3 is 12 amino acids long. Germline CDR1 SEHNR, CDR2 FQNEAQ (reference sequence). The ends were cut back, 5 bases at V and 8 bases at J, with 11 bases in the middle. CDR3: CASSPIAGTQYF. CDR3 nucleotides: TGTGCCAGCAGCCCCATTGCGGGTACGCAGTATTTT.

V usage is TRBV27 and J usage is TRBJ2-3; weak D call: TRBD2 (5 bases). With 6 bases removed from V and 4 bases from J, the gap between germline ends came to 17 bases. CDR3 size: 15 residues. Per the germline V gene, CDR1 is MNHEY and CDR2 is SMNVEV (reference sequence). The CDR3 loop reads CASRSELVGSDTQYF. The CDR3 DNA follows: TGTGCCAGCAGATCTGAACTAGTCGGGTCAGATACGCAGTATTTT.

The V gene is TRBV20-1, the J gene TRBJ2-3; D might be TRBD2 (6 bases). V lost 7 bases and J 0 bases, leaving 23 bases between the germline ends. This CDR3 comprises 17 residues. Germline CDR1 DFQATT, CDR2 SNEGSKA (reference sequence). In nucleotides, the CDR3 is TGCAGTGGCAGAGGGGCCGAAGCGGGTACCAGCACAGATACGCAGTATTTT. It is translated as CSGRGAEAGTSTDTQYF.

This clonotype was found a few times. The chain combines TRBV14 with TRBJ2-3; D may be TRBD1 or TRBD2 (6 bases each). CDR3 length equals 14 residues. Germline-derived CDR1 and CDR2 are SGHDN and FVKESK. V was cut by 0 bases and J by 6 bases, with 10 bases left in between. The CDR3 DNA sequence: TGTGCCAGCAGCCAAGATCGAGGGGGGGATACGCAGTATTTT. Protein product: CASSQDRGGDTQYF.

In its sample, this clonotype was seen a few times. V gene TRBV20-1 combines with J gene TRBJ1-5, with 8 bases matching TRBD1. The CDR3 consists of 13 residues. Trimming removed 3 bases from V and 11 bases from J; junction bases left unmatched: 9. The germline CDR1 and CDR2 sequences are DFQATT and SNEGSKA (reference sequence). CDR3 amino acids: CSARRQGAEAQHF. In nucleotides, the CDR3 is TGCAGTGCTAGGCGGCAGGGGGCTGAGGCCCAGCATTTT.

The chain has TRBV10-3 and TRBJ2-1; no clear D gene. The CDR3 loop spans 13 amino acids. Germline CDR1 reads ENHRY; CDR2 reads SYGVKD. Between the trimmed V and J ends, which lost 0 bases and 15 bases, there was a span of 15 bases. CDR3: CAISESVRSEPFF. Written as DNA, the CDR3 is TGTGCCATCAGTGAGTCAGTAAGATCAGAACCGTTCTTC.

This clonotype was picked up a small number of times. The CDR3 reads CASSRPGGSGNTIYF. The CDR3 DNA follows: TGTGCCAGCAGTCGCCCTGGGGGCTCTGGAAACACCATATATTTT. V usage is TRBV6-5 and J usage is TRBJ1-3, with TRBD1 as a possible D gene (5 bases). The V end lost 5 bases, the J end lost 0 bases, and 11 bases lay between the germline ends. The germline V gene encodes CDR1 MNHEY and CDR2 SVGAGI. This CDR3 has 15 amino acids.

This chain links TRBV24-1 with TRBJ2-1; maybe TRBD2 (5 bases). In germline, CDR1 is KGHDR, CDR2 SFDVKD. The CDR3 is made up of 15 amino acids. V lost 4 bases, J lost 2 bases, and 11 bases lay in between. CDR3 protein: CATSDPSGTYNEQFF. The CDR3 DNA sequence: TGTGCCACCAGTGACCCCAGCGGAACCTACAATGAGCAGTTCTTC.

This clonotype showed up just once. One junction end does not reproduce the germline sequence, and a read error may be involved. The J gene is TRBJ1-2, the V gene TRBV18; D may be TRBD1 (6 bases). The CDR3 is 14 residues long. The germline V gene encodes CDR1 KGHSH and CDR2 LQKENI. This CDR3 is CTSSDQGQNYGYTF. The CDR3 DNA reads TGTACCAGCTCCGACCAGGGGCAGAACTATGGCTACACCTTC.

This clonotype was detected ten times or more. The chain uses TRBV7-2 and TRBJ1-1, with D uncertain. CDR1 is SGHTA, CDR2 FQGNSA, per germline. The V end was cut by 1 base, the J end by 1 base, with 7 bases between. This CDR3 is built from 14 residues. This chain's CDR3 is CASSLVAGNTEAFF. As DNA, the CDR3 is TGTGCCAGCAGCTTAGTGGCGGGGAACACTGAAGCTTTCTTT.

This sequence joins TRBV12-3 or TRBV12-4 and TRBJ1-2; 7 bases are a match to TRBD1. J was trimmed by 3 bases and V by 6 bases; bases with no gene match: 4. The CDR3 sequence is 13 residues long. The CDR3 is CASRDREYYGYTF. The CDR3 nucleotides are TGTGCCAGCAGAGACAGGGAGTACTATGGCTACACCTTC.

This clonotype was observed a handful of times. The V gene is TRBV5-1, the J gene TRBJ1-5; a possible D gene is TRBD1 (6 bases). Germline CDR1 SGHRS, CDR2 YFSETQ. The CDR3 is 15 residues long. The V end lost 4 bases, the J end lost 5 bases, and 16 bases lay between the germline ends. The CDR3 DNA reads as TGCGCCAGCAGCCCCTCGTGGGGGGGCGATCAGCCCCAGCATTTT. Its translation is CASSPSWGGDQPQHF.

The chain recombines TRBV10-3 with TRBJ1-5; 10 bases are a match to TRBD1. After removal of 4 bases from V and 7 bases from J, the junction contained 10 bases not matched to a gene. The CDR3 totals 16 residues. Germline CDR1 reads ENHRY; CDR2 reads SYGVKD. The CDR3 loop is CAISAGQGERGQPQHF. CDR3 DNA sequence: TGTGCCATCAGTGCAGGACAGGGGGAGAGAGGGCAGCCCCAGCATTTT.

This clonotype was detected a few times. V gene TRBV6-2 or TRBV6-3 combines with J gene TRBJ2-1, with 9 bases aligning to TRBD2. V trimming: 0 bases; J trimming: 2 bases; junction bases outside the gene matches: 11. Per the germline V gene, CDR1 is MNHEY and CDR2 is SVGEGT. The CDR3 has 19 amino acids. CDR3 coding DNA: TGTGCCAGCAGTTACTCCGGACTAGCGTTTGGTATCGCCTACAATGAGCAGTTCTTC. This encodes CASSYSGLAFGIAYNEQFF.

The rearrangement joins TRBV5-6 to TRBJ1-1; TRBD1 might be the D (6 bases). CDR1 is SGHDT, CDR2 YYEEEE, per germline. The CDR3 is 15 residues long. V lost 1 base to trimming and J lost 0 bases, with 10 bases between them. The CDR3 loop is CASSLRAGVNTEAFF. As DNA, the CDR3 is TGTGCCAGCAGCTTGCGCGCAGGGGTGAACACTGAAGCTTTCTTT.

This clonotype was detected a few times. The V gene is TRBV4-1, the J gene TRBJ1-2, with D tentatively TRBD1 (6 bases). Germline CDR1 reads MGHRA; CDR2 reads YSYEKL. The CDR3 sequence is 16 residues long. V was pared by 0 bases and J by 7 bases, with 18 bases between. CDR3 amino acids: CASSQDLGGGLSGYTF. The DNA of the CDR3 is TGCGCCAGCAGCCAAGATTTGGGGGGGGGCTTGAGTGGCTACACCTTC.

There are many counts of this clonotype. The CDR3 nucleotides are TGCAGTGTCGGACAGGGGGCAAACTATGGCTACACCTTC. This gives the protein CSVGQGANYGYTF. The V call is TRBV20-1, the J call TRBJ1-2; 11 nucleotides agree with TRBD1. Germline values: CDR1 DFQATT, CDR2 SNEGSKA (reference sequence). This CDR3 is built from 13 residues. The trim removed 7 bases at V and 2 bases at J, leaving 3 bases unmatched.

This clonotype was seen only a few times. The V gene is TRBV12-3 or TRBV12-4, the J gene TRBJ2-1; TRBD1 matches at 10 bases. The CDR3 sequence is 15 residues long. V gave up 5 bases and J gave up 6 bases; unmatched junction bases: 7. CDR3 sequence (DNA): TGTGCCAGCAGTCCACGACAGGGGGCGGGCAATGAGCAGTTCTTC. Residues: CASSPRQGAGNEQFF.

The CDR3 DNA is TGCGCCAGCAGCCAAGACCGGGGGACAGGGACCTACGAGCAGTACTTC. Translation: CASSQDRGTGTYEQYF. V is TRBV4-3 and J is TRBJ2-7, with 9 positions matching TRBD1. CDR3 size: 16 residues. CDR1 LGHNA and CDR2 YSLEER come from the germline V gene. The junction had 5 bases not matched to a gene; V was cut back by 0 bases and J by 2 bases.

This chain uses TRBV5-1 with TRBJ2-7, with D tentatively TRBD2 (6 bases). V was clipped by 5 bases and J by 7 bases, with 22 bases between them. The germline V gene has CDR1 SGHRS and CDR2 YFSETQ. This CDR3 is built from 15 residues. CDR3 sequence: CASSPRAGSINEQYF. The CDR3 region has the DNA TGCGCCAGCAGTCCTCGAGCGGGTTCTATCAATGAGCAGTACTTC. Variable domain in full (rest from reference TRBV5-1 and TRBJ2-7): KAGVTQTPRYLIKTRGQQVTLSCSPISGHRSVSWYQQTPGQGLQFLFEYFSETQRNKGNFPGRFSGRQFSNSRSEMNVSTLELGDSALYLCASSPRAGSINEQYFGPGTRLTVT.

The genes are TRBV5-1 and TRBJ2-5; D uncertain. Per the germline V gene, CDR1 is SGHRS and CDR2 is YFSETQ. The CDR3 consists of 14 residues. V was shortened by 5 bases and J by 11 bases, with 22 bases between the two germline ends. CDR3 protein: CASSPDAWNNEQYF. Here the CDR3 DNA reads TGCGCCAGCAGTCCGGACGCATGGAACAATGAGCAGTACTTC.

V usage is TRBV2 and J usage is TRBJ2-3; D not certain. V lost 8 bases and J lost 0, with 9 bases in between. In germline, CDR1 is SNHLY, CDR2 FYNNEI. The CDR3 length is 13 residues. The CDR3, as DNA: TGTGCCAGCTCAGAATACAGCACAGATACGCAGTATTTT. Amino acids: CASSEYSTDTQYF.

J is TRBJ2-3 and V is TRBV29-1; TRBD2 might be the D (5 bases). Germline CDR1 and CDR2: SQVTM and ANQGSEA. The CDR3 is 14 residues long. The V end was cut by 4 bases, the J end by 2 bases, with 13 bases between. CDR3 in amino acids: CSVGDRGPTDTQYF. In DNA, the CDR3 is TGCAGCGTTGGCGACCGGGGTCCCACAGATACGCAGTATTTT.

In its sample, this clonotype was seen a few times. The chain joins TRBV4-1 to TRBJ1-2, with 7 bases lining up with TRBD1. Germline V gives CDR1 MGHRA, CDR2 YSYEKL. The CDR3 runs to 16 residues. V gave up 0 bases and J gave up 2 bases; unmatched junction bases: 6. The CDR3 bases are TGCGCCAGCAGCCAAGAACTGATACAGGGGAACTATGGCTACACCTTC. The encoded protein is CASSQELIQGNYGYTF.

V is TRBV12-3 or TRBV12-4 and J is TRBJ2-1, with a weak D call TRBD2 (5 bases). This CDR3 region has 14 residues. The V end was cut by 3 bases, the J end by 9 bases, with 15 bases between. CDR3 loop: CASSLIGVLSEQFF. DNA of the CDR3: TGTGCCAGCAGTTTGATCGGGGTTCTCAGTGAGCAGTTCTTC.

This clonotype was picked up a small number of times. This chain joins TRBV29-1 and TRBJ1-2; D unclear. Trimming shortened V by 3 bases and J by 2 bases, and 13 bases separated the two germline ends. Germline assignment: CDR1 SQVTM and CDR2 ANQGSEA. The CDR3 consists of 14 residues. CDR3 bases: TGCAGCGTTGACTATCTGGGCTTAAACTATGGCTACACCTTC. This sequence encodes CSVDYLGLNYGYTF.

The chain uses TRBV20-1 and TRBJ1-4; a possible D gene is TRBD1 (6 bases). CDR1 is DFQATT and CDR2 is SNEGSKA in the germline V gene (reference sequence). V lost 1 base, J lost 5 bases, and 17 bases lay in between. The CDR3 length is 16 residues. The CDR3 DNA follows: TGCAGTGCTAGAGTTACAGGGAGGGGGTTGAATGAAAAACTGTTTTTT. It translates to CSARVTGRGLNEKLFF.

V gene TRBV20-1 combines with J gene TRBJ1-1; D ambiguous. The V gene's germline CDR1 is DFQATT and CDR2 SNEGSKA (reference sequence). The CDR3 is 9 amino acids. Trimming removed 7 bases from V and 8 bases from J, with 8 bases in between. The CDR3 protein is CSVGFEAFF. CDR3 DNA: TGCAGTGTCGGATTCGAAGCTTTCTTT.

This clonotype was observed at least ten times. The genes are TRBV6-5 and TRBJ2-3; no firm D call. From germline, CDR1 is MNHEY and CDR2 SVGAGI. The CDR3 runs to 16 residues. Trimming pared 7 bases from V and 1 base from J, leaving 18 bases between. This CDR3 reads CASNLQAGSGTDTQYF. The CDR3 coding sequence is TGTGCCAGCAACCTGCAGGCCGGATCCGGCACAGATACGCAGTATTTT.